Below, one TCR beta chain is given with its context. This clone has only one observation. Its antigen remains unidentified. It has no much larger one-base neighbor in the sample; base qualities were not kept. CDR1 and CDR2 were assigned from the germline V gene (reference sequence) as SGHKS and YYEKEE. Ends trimmed: V by 5 bases, J by 3 bases; bases unmatched to a gene: 8. The CDR3 goes from the cysteine to the phenylalanine over 15 residues. The read is trimmed to its CDR3 DNA, 45 bases read in frame from base 1. The entry originates in a study of Ad26.COV2.S vaccination and SARS-CoV-2 variants (dated by TCRdb to about 2021). Study-wide context: Vaccine-arm donors were drawn from COV1001, a multicentre, randomized, double-blind, placebo-controlled phase I-IIa trial of Ad26.COV2.S in healthy adults. Ad26.COV2.S was administered intramuscularly at 5 x 10^10 or 1 x 10^11 viral particles, either as a single shot or as two shots given 56 days apart. TCRbeta repertoire sequencing served as the tool for gauging how specific and how broad the SARS-CoV-2-reactive T cell receptors were following Ad26.COV2.S vaccination. A total of 32 samples were included in the TCR-sequenced set, comprising around 20 Ad26.COV2.S vaccine recipients, 5 placebo recipients and 8 SARS-CoV-2 convalescent individuals. Participants in the trial were split at random into five groups of five each, receiving low-dose or high-dose Ad26.COV2.S once or twice, or else placebo on both occasions. Investigators did not know the trial group allocation while performing experiments and assessing outcomes. What the research found in general, with its limitations: Spike-specific TCR breadth was higher in Ad26.COV2.S recipients than in placebo recipients (P = 0.0014). Comparable non-spike TCR breadth was observed between vaccine and placebo recipients, consistent with only spike being contained in the vaccine. The study lacked the statistical power to compare responses across vaccine doses or regimens. It was noted by the authors that total T cell responses may have been underestimated by the TCR breadth and depth analyses. Substantial breadth of spike-specific CD8+ and CD4+ T cell responses was reported after vaccination.

The immunoSEQ Assay was the method used to sequence TCRbeta CDR3 regions. After extraction, genomic DNA underwent amplification by bias-controlled multiplex PCR, followed by high-throughput sequencing. The original methods were these. To quantify the absolute abundance of each unique TCRbeta CDR3 region, sequences were collapsed and filtered. T cell fraction was estimated by normalization of TCRbeta template counts to usable DNA, with usable DNA being measured through amplification of reference genes present in all nucleated cells. Repertoire TCRs were annotated as SARS-CoV-2-specific by exact matching of V gene, CDR3 amino acid sequence and J gene to a known reactive TCR set. The reference SARS-CoV-2 TCR set came from MIRA and was filtered for enrichment in COVID-19-positive ImmuneCODE repertoires, removing public or cross-reactive TCRs. Drawing on the MIRA antigens, annotated TCRs were analysed further at the level of specific ORF or position within ORF. Breadth was defined as annotated unique rearrangements over total unique productive rearrangements; depth was the summed frequency of those rearrangements. Group comparisons of TCR breadth used two-sided Wilcoxon rank-sum tests. TCRdb limited this immuneACCESS table to in-frame rearrangements with V and J called. A share of clones is missing; checked studies link under half to unresolved V genes, and the rest is unexplained. That table furnishes V, J and clone size, whereas the DNA furnished D and trimming. The sample has about 350,000 clones on record, 65% to 90% of them singletons. 9.5% to 12% of the sample is in the top ten clones.

The sample's treatment or condition label, in plain terms: about 20 received Ad26.COV2.S at low or high dose, single or two shots; five or six received placebo; per-sample allocation not given. For vaccine and placebo recipients, the sequenced repertoires came from samples collected on day 63 after the first injection. Cohort 1b enrolled some 25 adults aged 18-55 years at a single site in Boston, USA, between 29 July and 7 August 2020. Ad26.COV2.S was a replication-incompetent adenovirus type 26 vector expressing a prefusion-stabilized SARS-CoV-2 spike protein from the original Wuhan strain. This material consisted of peripheral blood, taken in a trial of Ad26.COV2.S vaccine versus placebo. Recombination joined TRBV5-5 with TRBJ2-7; 10 bases in the middle match TRBD2. The origin of this receptor is a person aged 18-65 years who received the Ad26.COV2.S COVID-19 vaccine or a placebo. The CDR3 in this case is CASSSRTSGRYEQYF. At the DNA level, the sequence is TGTGCCAGCAGTTCAAGGACTAGCGGTCGCTACGAGCAGTACTTC.